This T cell receptor (beta chain) came from a study of blood T cell repertoires in COVID-19. About the study: Nucleic acid was either cDNA or gDNA, and it came from T cells, B-cell-depleted T cells, or PBMCs.

Sequencing was performed with immunoSEQ multiplex PCR; in TCRdb, only in-frame clones are kept and a portion is missing. This table holds about 58,000 clones, roughly four fifths found once. With V trimmed by 5 bases and J by 7 bases, 13 bases remained unmatched. The CDR3 consists of 16 residues. Germline V lookup: CDR1 SEHNR, CDR2 FQNEAQ (reference sequence). Followed over time, Seattle patients had been enrolled while infection was active. The chain couples TRBV7-9 to TRBJ2-1, with 8 nucleotides matching TRBD2. The sequenced sample was peripheral blood. The receptor's source is a man aged 60 to 69 with COVID-19, enrolled during active disease. CDR3 nucleotide sequence: TGTGCCAGCAGCCCTCTAGGGAGCGGGGGCTCAAATGAGCAGTTCTTC. Its translation is CASSPLGSGGSNEQFF.